The next 29 T cell receptor beta chains were all read from a single sample in a study of technical replicates of blood from several donors. Clones were read by immunoSEQ multiplex PCR, and TCRdb kept only the in-frame ones, dropping some. The repertoire includes 79,000 or so clones, around nine tenths of them detected once, and approximately 0.25% sits in the top ten. Sequenced material: T cells isolated from PBMCs. These receptors all come from a human donor in good health.

For the CDR3, the DNA is TGTGCCAGCAGCTCCCTAGGCAGATCCGGGGGAGGGCCCCAGCATTTT. It codes for CASSSLGRSGGGPQHF. The chain carries TRBV7-9 and TRBJ1-5; D possibly corresponds to TRBD1 (5 bases). Per the germline V gene, CDR1 is SEHNR and CDR2 is FQNEAQ (reference sequence). This CDR3 contains 16 residues. Trimming took off 4 bases at V and 9 bases at J, with 22 bases between the two ends.

V and J are TRBV5-4 and TRBJ1-2; D might be TRBD1 (6 bases). Germline CDR1 is SGHNT and CDR2 is YYREEE (reference sequence). With 0 bases removed from V and 5 bases from J, the gap between germline ends came to 17 bases. This CDR3 comprises 16 residues. CDR3 region: CASSLGPQGSRYGYTF. The CDR3 bases are TGTGCCAGCAGCTTGGGCCCCCAGGGGTCCCGTTATGGCTACACCTTC.

The genes are TRBV7-9 and TRBJ2-7; a possible D gene is TRBD1 (6 bases). Trimming took 1 base from V and 6 from J, leaving 16 bases between them. The germline V gene encodes CDR1 SEHNR and CDR2 FQNEAQ (reference sequence). The CDR3 extends over 15 amino acids. The CDR3, as DNA: TGTGCCAGCAGCTTAGACCTTTGGCCACAGGGCGAGCAGTACTTC. This encodes CASSLDLWPQGEQYF.

The chain links TRBV19 to TRBJ2-7, with a possible D match to TRBD1 (5 bases). The germline V and J ends were trimmed by 2 bases and 3 bases, with 8 bases remaining between them. In germline, CDR1 is LNHDA, CDR2 SQIVND (reference sequence). The CDR3 is 13 residues long. CDR3 loop: CASSITDSYEQYF. The CDR3 DNA follows: TGTGCCAGTAGTATAACCGACAGCTACGAGCAGTACTTC.

The chain employs TRBV7-6 and TRBJ1-3; 7 nucleotides match TRBD1. There are 16 residues in the CDR3. Germline CDR1 and CDR2: SGHVS and FNYEAQ. V gave up 4 bases and J gave up 0 bases; unmatched junction bases: 6. The DNA of the CDR3 is TGTGCCAGCAGCTCCTACAGGGGCCTCTCTGGAAACACCATATATTTT. Residues: CASSSYRGLSGNTIYF.

The V call is TRBV4-1, the J call TRBJ1-2; 8 bases agree with TRBD1. CDR1 is MGHRA and CDR2 is YSYEKL in the germline V gene. The CDR3 is 16 amino acids. The trim removed 2 bases at V and 2 bases at J, leaving 7 bases unmatched. CDR3 in DNA: TGCGCCAGCAGCCAACCCCGACAGGGGCGGAACTATGGCTACACCTTC. Translating gives CASSQPRQGRNYGYTF.

The chain is built from TRBV28 and TRBJ1-1, with a tentative D call TRBD1 (6 bases). The CDR3 totals 14 residues. The germline V gene encodes CDR1 MDHEN and CDR2 SYDVKM. Trimming took off 6 bases at V and 3 bases at J, with 14 bases between the two ends. CDR3 in amino acids: CASRVSGVDTEAFF. The DNA for the CDR3 is TGTGCCAGCAGAGTTTCAGGGGTGGACACTGAAGCTTTCTTT.

The CDR3 sequence is CASSDRRDYGYTF. For the CDR3, the DNA is TGTGCCAGCAGTGATCGCAGGGACTATGGCTACACCTTC. V usage is TRBV6-1 and J usage is TRBJ1-2, with D perhaps matching TRBD1 (5 bases). The germline gives CDR1 MNHNS, CDR2 SASEGT. The V end lost 3 bases, the J end lost 3 bases, and 8 bases lay between the germline ends. The CDR3 totals 13 residues.

The chain couples TRBV28 to TRBJ2-3; D is possibly TRBD1 (5 bases). The CDR3 covers 16 residues. V lost 7 bases and J 3 bases, leaving 20 bases between the germline ends. The V gene's germline CDR1 is MDHEN and CDR2 SYDVKM. The CDR3 region has the DNA TGTGCCAGCACTCTATTGCAGGGTAGCAGAACAGATACGCAGTATTTT. Its protein is CASTLLQGSRTDTQYF.

This chain connects TRBV5-1 to TRBJ2-7; maybe TRBD2 (5 bases). Germline values: CDR1 SGHRS, CDR2 YFSETQ. Trimming left V 0 bases short and J 1 base short, with 11 bases between. This CDR3 has 15 residues. The CDR3 bases are TGCGCCAGCAGCTTGGATCCTAGCCCATCCTACGAGCAGTACTTC. Translation: CASSLDPSPSYEQYF.

The rearrangement links TRBV5-1 to TRBJ2-5; D gene ambiguous. This CDR3 has 13 residues. The germline V and J ends were trimmed by 2 bases and 5 bases, with 10 bases remaining between them. From germline, CDR1 is SGHRS and CDR2 YFSETQ. For the CDR3, the DNA is TGCGCCAGCAGCTTAAGTGGAGCGGAGACCCAGTACTTC. Translated, it gives CASSLSGAETQYF.

The chain uses TRBV27 and TRBJ2-3; TRBD2 matches 11 bases. The V gene end was trimmed by 0 bases and the J gene end by 6 bases; junction bases not matched to a gene: 17. There are 20 residues in the CDR3. The V gene's germline CDR1 is MNHEY and CDR2 SMNVEV (reference sequence). Here the CDR3 DNA reads TGTGCCAGCAGTTTATCAACCCCTCTTGGTAGCGGGGGGGCGTGGGATACGCAGTATTTT. This sequence encodes CASSLSTPLGSGGAWDTQYF.

V gene TRBV6-1 combines with J gene TRBJ2-1, with 13 nucleotides matching TRBD2. Per the germline V gene, CDR1 is MNHNS and CDR2 is SASEGT. This CDR3 has 14 residues. V was pared by 6 bases and J by 9 bases, with 5 bases of the junction left unmatched. The CDR3 protein is CASRLAGGLSEQFF. The CDR3 bases are TGTGCCAGCAGACTAGCGGGAGGGCTCAGTGAGCAGTTCTTC.

The chain carries TRBV9 and TRBJ2-7; D not resolved. The CDR3 contains 14 residues. Trimming cost V 0 bases and J 6 bases, with 13 bases left between them. Germline V gene data show CDR1 as SGDLS and CDR2 as YYNGEE. CDR3 in DNA: TGTGCCAGCAGCGTAGCCTCAGGTCCTGTCGAGCAGTACTTC. It translates to CASSVASGPVEQYF.

The chain has TRBV7-9 and TRBJ1-1; a possible D gene is TRBD1 (6 bases). Germline CDR1 reads SEHNR; CDR2 reads FQNEAQ (reference sequence). Trimming removed 6 bases from V and 0 bases from J, with 14 bases in between. The CDR3 is 15 amino acids. CDR3 in DNA: TGTGCCAGCAGGGCCCGTGACAGGTTGAACACTGAAGCTTTCTTT. The encoded protein is CASRARDRLNTEAFF.

The V and J genes are TRBV12-2 and TRBJ2-7; no check of the table's D call, TRBD2, against the DNA was made. TRBV12-2 is a known pseudogene. The CDR3 spans 15 residues. The CDR3 spells CASRLGGGLTYEQYF. CDR3 DNA: TGTGCAAGTCGCTTGGGGGGGGGACTTACCTACGAGCAGTACTTC.

V gene TRBV29-1 combines with J gene TRBJ1-2; TRBD1 matches at 9 bases. Per the germline V gene, CDR1 is SQVTM and CDR2 is ANQGSEA. Unmatched junction bases numbered 5, after V lost 3 bases and J lost 6 bases. CDR3 length: 13 amino acids. The CDR3: CSVEGQGMNGYTF. The CDR3 DNA follows: TGCAGCGTTGAGGGACAGGGTATGAATGGCTACACCTTC. Full variable domain (outside the CDR3, taken from reference TRBV29-1 and TRBJ1-2): SAVISQKPSRDICQRGTSLTIQCQVDSQVTMMFWYRQQPGQSLTLIATANQGSEATYESGFVIDKFPISRPNLTFSTLTVSNMSPEDSSIYLCSVEGQGMNGYTFGSGTRLTVV.

The chain uses TRBV4-2 and TRBJ1-1, with 7 bases matching TRBD1. V was pared by 0 bases and J by 6 bases, with 7 bases of the junction left unmatched. Germline V lookup: CDR1 LGHNA, CDR2 YNFKEQ. The CDR3 contains 15 residues. CDR3 nucleotide sequence: TGTGCCAGCAGCCAAGAGGAATGGACAGGTGCTGAAGCTTTCTTT. Amino acids: CASSQEEWTGAEAFF.

The chain employs TRBV5-1 and TRBJ1-1; 8 bases map to TRBD1. V was clipped by 4 bases and J by 1 base; unmatched bases: 3. This CDR3 has 14 residues. In germline, CDR1 is SGHRS, CDR2 YFSETQ. DNA for the CDR3: TGCGCCAGCAGCGCACAGGGGGAGAACACTGAAGCTTTCTTT. Residues: CASSAQGENTEAFF.

The chain combines TRBV27 with TRBJ1-1; a possible D gene is TRBD1 (6 bases). Germline V lookup: CDR1 MNHEY, CDR2 SMNVEV (reference sequence). The CDR3 is 16 residues long. The V gene lost 4 bases and the J gene lost 2 bases, with 17 bases spanning the gap. The CDR3 loop is CASSSSQWGPNTEAFF. CDR3 DNA sequence: TGTGCCAGCAGTTCAAGCCAATGGGGGCCCAACACTGAAGCTTTCTTT.

This clone was found a few times. The chain combines TRBV5-4 with TRBJ1-1; 8 nucleotides match TRBD1. CDR3 length: 13 amino acids. Trimming cost V 2 bases and J 7 bases; bases outside gene matches: 4. The germline V gene has CDR1 SGHNT and CDR2 YYREEE (reference sequence). In DNA, the CDR3 is TGTGCCAGCAGCTTTGCAGGGGGCGGTGAAGCTTTCTTT. Translating it yields CASSFAGGGEAFF.

The chain employs TRBV7-8 and TRBJ1-1; D call uncertain. V lost 1 base to trimming and J lost 1 base, with 13 bases between them. Germline V gene sequence: CDR1 SGHVS, CDR2 FQNEAQ. This CDR3 has 16 residues. The chain's CDR3 is CASSLGLARPNTEAFF. Here the CDR3 DNA reads TGTGCCAGCAGCTTAGGGTTGGCCAGGCCGAACACTGAAGCTTTCTTT.

This clone came up a few times. CDR3 nucleotides: TGTGCCAGCAGCGGTTGGGCGCTGGGAGGAGAGACCCAGTACTTC. It translates to CASSGWALGGETQYF. The V call is TRBV5-4, the J call TRBJ2-5; D is possibly TRBD2 (6 bases). The CDR3 sequence is 15 residues long. Trimming removed 4 bases at V and 4 bases at J, with 17 bases between. Per the germline V gene, CDR1 is SGHNT and CDR2 is YYREEE (reference sequence).

The rearrangement links TRBV7-9 to TRBJ1-1; D uncertain. Germline CDR1 and CDR2: SEHNR and FQNEAQ (reference sequence). Trimming took 3 bases from V and 1 from J, leaving 9 bases between them. This CDR3 has 14 amino acids. CDR3 region: CASSFKGGNTEAFF. The CDR3 DNA sequence: TGTGCCAGCAGCTTTAAAGGAGGGAACACTGAAGCTTTCTTT.

This clone appeared once. The gene calls are TRBV25-1 and TRBJ1-1, with D possibly TRBD1 on 5 matching bases. This CDR3 is 13 amino acids long. The V gene's germline CDR1 is MGHDK and CDR2 SYGVNS. V was trimmed by 6 bases and J by 2 bases, leaving 10 bases between them. CDR3 sequence (DNA): TGTGCCAGCAGCATGACAGAAAACACTGAAGCTTTCTTT. It is translated as CASSMTENTEAFF. Filled out from reference TRBV25-1 and TRBJ1-1, the complete variable domain reads EADIYQTPRYLVIGTGKKITLECSQTMGHDKMYWYQQDPGMELHLIHYSYGVNSTEKGDLSSESTVSRIRTEHFPLTLESARPSHTSQYLCASSMTENTEAFFGQGTRLTVV.

The V and J genes are TRBV5-4 and TRBJ2-4; D ambiguous. Trimming removed 4 bases at V and 5 bases at J, with 10 bases between. Germline V gives CDR1 SGHNT, CDR2 YYREEE (reference sequence). The CDR3 consists of 13 residues. CDR3 protein: CASSPSSENIQYF. CDR3 in DNA: TGTGCCAGCAGCCCAAGCTCGGAAAACATTCAGTACTTC.

V is TRBV7-9 and J is TRBJ1-1, with D possibly being TRBD1 (5 bases). The CDR3 has 10 residues. Germline V gene lookup returns CDR1 SEHNR and CDR2 FQNEAQ (reference sequence). Trimming shortened V by 11 bases and J by 5 bases, and 9 bases separated the two germline ends. The CDR3 sequence: CAGGVTEAFF. CDR3 DNA sequence: TGTGCCGGAGGGGTTACTGAAGCTTTCTTT.

This chain connects TRBV6-1 to TRBJ1-2; maybe TRBD1 (6 bases). Germline V lookup: CDR1 MNHNS, CDR2 SASEGT. There are 14 residues in the CDR3. V was clipped by 3 bases and J by 4 bases, with 12 bases between them. For the CDR3, the DNA is TGTGCCAGCAGTGACTTTACAGGGTCCTATGGCTACACCTTC. It specifies CASSDFTGSYGYTF.

This clone was seen only a few times. V is TRBV5-6 and J is TRBJ1-2, with TRBD1 identical over 10 bases. V gave up 4 bases and J gave up 2 bases; unmatched junction bases: 8. Germline-derived CDR1 and CDR2 are SGHDT and YYEEEE. CDR3 length: 16 residues. The CDR3 coding sequence is TGTGCCAGCAGCCCTATTCCGGGACAGGGGAACTATGGCTACACCTTC. Residues: CASSPIPGQGNYGYTF.